This T cell receptor beta chain appears in the sequencing data of a study of cytomegalovirus exposure and HLA in healthy donors. Amplification used 60 Vbeta primers and 13 Jbeta primers. This table comes from immunoSEQ multiplex PCR, and its TCRdb copy is limited to in-frame clones, with some not included. Its table lists some 67,000 clones. The CDR3 contains 18 residues. Trimming cost V 0 bases and J 5 bases; bases outside gene matches: 7. Germline CDR1 and CDR2: MGHDK and SYGVNS. The chain links TRBV25-1 to TRBJ2-2, with TRBD1 matching over 12 bases. This sequence was found in a woman in her 30s in good health and CMV-seronegative. The specimen sequenced was PBMCs. The CDR3 loop is CASSEYGGGQGATGELFF. CDR3 DNA: TGTGCCAGCAGTGAATATGGAGGGGGACAGGGGGCGACCGGGGAGCTGTTTTTT.